What follows describes a single T cell receptor beta chain. Using immunoSEQ multiplex PCR, the repertoire was profiled, and TCRdb retains in-frame clones only, with some absent. The sample lists under 200,000 clones, around nine tenths occurring once. The sample is drawn from a study of blood T cell repertoires in COVID-19. The CDR3 extends over 13 amino acids. V shed 6 bases and J shed 7 bases, with 16 bases lying between them. The germline V gene encodes CDR1 SGHNT and CDR2 YENEEA. The chain recombines TRBV11-3 with TRBJ2-7; weak D call: TRBD2 (6 bases). This TCR was recovered from a man aged 55-75 years with active or convalescent COVID-19. Sequenced: peripheral blood. For the CDR3, the DNA is TGTGCCAGCAGTGCGGCCCCGGGGAGGGAGCAGTACTTC. Translation: CASSAAPGREQYF.